This T cell receptor (beta chain) emerged from a study of metastatic and nonmetastatic thyroid tumors. Study-level information: Malignant and benign thyroid patients had repertoires compared in peripheral blood and tumor or nodule tissue. Notes on the study in general: In both blood and tumor samples, TCR beta diversity was reported significantly higher for malignant than benign nodules.

This clone has just a few counts. Its target is unknown. The germline CDR1 and CDR2 sequences are MDHEN and SYDVKM. The CDR3 is 13 amino acids. Trimming cost V 5 bases and J 5 bases; bases outside gene matches: 5. Thyroid surgery was performed in patients who had received no treatment beforehand. Original handling: Built for papillary thyroid cancer, a distant-metastasis classifier drew on CDR3 differences across clinicopathological groups. Via MiXCR, TCRdb re-called the PCR reads. Clone size and V and J calls follow TCRdb, not the original study. The sample includes some 11,000 clones, 25% to 35% of them seen just once.

The clonotype comes from a female donor with papillary thyroid cancer or a benign thyroid nodule (not recorded which). Some clones in this sample may be carry-over from other donors' samples. The specimen sequenced was tumor tissue. The rearrangement joins TRBV28 to TRBJ1-2; 7 bases fit TRBD1. The CDR3 reads CASSPGDSYGYTF. The CDR3 region has the DNA TGTGCCAGCAGTCCGGGGGACAGTTATGGCTACACCTTC.